One TCR beta chain is described in this entry. Its antigen remains unknown. The V and J ends lost 1 base and 6 bases, in that order; junction bases with no gene match: 4. CDR1 is LNHDA, CDR2 SQIVND, per germline (reference sequence). CDR3 length equals 15 residues. The entry originates in a study of T cell responses to AZD1222 COVID-19 vaccine. Looking at the study overall: Pooling was applied to second doses at about 4 or about 12 weeks. General study results and limits: Spike was spanned by vaccine-associated CD4 TCRs, with dominance at 160-218 and 743-854. In a largely white British group with more females than males, clonal diversity was possibly underestimated.

The repertoire was sequenced with immunoSEQ multiplex PCR; TCRdb's copy has only in-frame clones and lacks some. The sample records around 130,000 clones, over 75% being singletons. The sample here was peripheral blood, taken on day 0 of AZD1222 vaccination. The J gene is TRBJ2-1, the V gene TRBV19, with TRBD2 identical over 9 bases. This clonotype was obtained from an adult in good health. The CDR3 region has the DNA TGTGCCAGTAGTATAGCTAGCGGGGATCTCAATGAGCAGTTCTTC. It encodes CASSIASGDLNEQFF.